These 9 T cell receptor beta chains came from one sample sequenced in a study of beta chain features in type 1 diabetes. Antigens for these TCRs are unknown. Overall study results and limits: Significant though moderate, a shortening of TCRB CDR3s appeared in all four CD4+ subsets of Type 1 diabetes patients.

cDNA synthesis used the whole RNA isolate, giving expressed TCRB sequences. Libraries were prepared by immunoSEQ multiplex PCR; TCRdb keeps only in-frame clonotypes and omits some of them. The sample holds 300,000 to 400,000 clones, around 10% seen once. Sequenced input: central memory CD4+ T cells from blood. These receptors were collected from a man aged 25-40 years with type 1 diabetes.

This clone was observed a few times. The chain joins TRBV6-5 to TRBJ1-1; 9 bases agree with TRBD1. Germline values: CDR1 MNHEY, CDR2 SVGAGI. The CDR3 runs 14 residues. Trimming took 5 bases from V and 4 from J; bases not matched to a gene: 5. The CDR3 coding sequence is TGTGCCAGCAGTGCCGGACAGGGGCTCACTGAAGCTTTCTTT. Residues: CASSAGQGLTEAFF.

This clone came up a few times. CDR3 DNA: TGTGCCAGCAGATCCGAGACAGGGCGCGGAGAGACCCAGTACTTC. Translating gives CASRSETGRGETQYF. The V and J genes are TRBV28 and TRBJ2-5, with 7 bases fitting TRBD1. The germline V gene has CDR1 MDHEN and CDR2 SYDVKM. V lost 6 bases, J lost 4 bases, and 11 bases stayed unmatched. The CDR3 sequence is 15 residues long.

This chain connects TRBV10-3 to TRBJ2-3, with 7 bases aligning to TRBD1. Germline CDR1 ENHRY, CDR2 SYGVKD. With V trimmed by 0 bases and J by 2 bases, 5 bases remained unmatched. The CDR3 loop spans 16 amino acids. The CDR3 reads CAISESLGTATDTQYF. In nucleotides, the CDR3 is TGTGCCATCAGTGAGTCGTTAGGGACAGCCACAGATACGCAGTATTTT.

This clone was observed a few times. The genes are TRBV7-3 and TRBJ2-5; no firm D call. CDR1 and CDR2 (germline): SGHTA, FQGTGA. Trimming cost V 2 bases and J 4 bases, with 8 bases left between them. This CDR3 has 13 residues. The CDR3 DNA follows: TGTGCCAGCAGCTTAGGAAGTCTAGAGACCCAGTACTTC. This encodes CASSLGSLETQYF.

This clone has a handful of counts. The sample has other DNA sequences that encode this CDR3 too. The chain's CDR3 is CASSLRQGARGELFF. The DNA of the CDR3 is TGTGCCAGTAGTCTCAGACAGGGGGCGCGAGGGGAGCTGTTTTTT. The chain is built from TRBV19 and TRBJ2-2; 10 bases agree with TRBD1. Germline V gene data show CDR1 as LNHDA and CDR2 as SQIVND (reference sequence). The ends lost 5 bases at V and 8 bases at J; junction bases unmatched: 8. CDR3 length equals 15 residues.

This clone was detected a few times. This chain links TRBV7-9 with TRBJ2-5, with 11 bases fitting TRBD2. Germline V gene sequence: CDR1 SEHNR, CDR2 FQNEAQ (reference sequence). This CDR3 region has 15 residues. Losses at the gene ends were 6 bases for V and 2 bases for J; bases not matched to a gene: 5. In nucleotides, the CDR3 is TGTGCCAGCAGTCAGTCTAGCGGGAGGCAAGAGACCCAGTACTTC. This codes for CASSQSSGRQETQYF. The full variable domain, completed using reference TRBV7-9 and TRBJ2-5, is DTGVSQNPRHKITKRGQNVTFRCDPISEHNRLYWYRQTLGQGPEFLTYFQNEAQLEKSRLLSDRFSAERPKGSFSTLEIQRTEQGDSAMYLCASSQSSGRQETQYFGPGTRLLVL.

This clone was detected a few times. CDR3 residues: CASSDVVNEQFF. The CDR3 region has the DNA TGTGCCAGCAGTGATGTCGTCAATGAGCAGTTCTTC. This chain links TRBV6-1 with TRBJ2-1, with unresolved D. Germline CDR1 MNHNS, CDR2 SASEGT. There are 12 residues in the CDR3. V was shortened by 3 bases and J by 6 bases, with 6 bases between the two germline ends.

Only a few counts were recorded for this clone. CDR3 region: CASRPGDVWEQYF. The CDR3 nucleotides read TGTGCCAGCAGACCGGGCGACGTGTGGGAGCAGTACTTC. V is TRBV7-2 and J is TRBJ2-5; D perhaps matches TRBD2 (5 bases). The ends were cut back, 6 bases at V and 11 bases at J, with 19 bases in the middle. The CDR3 has 13 residues. Germline CDR1 and CDR2: SGHTA and FQGNSA.

This chain links TRBV6-5 with TRBJ2-2; no reliable D call. The CDR3 covers 13 residues. V was clipped by 2 bases and J by 8 bases, with 9 bases between them. Germline V gene sequence: CDR1 MNHEY, CDR2 SVGAGI. The DNA of the CDR3 is TGTGCCAGCAGTTACCGTGACCGAGGGGAGCTGTTTTTT. This encodes CASSYRDRGELFF.